Below, 16 T cell receptor beta chains from the same sample are listed, as sequenced in a study of T cell responses to AZD1222 COVID-19 vaccine. TCRdb keeps only in-frame clones here, not all; method: immunoSEQ multiplex PCR. Altogether 140,000 to 150,000 clones are present, 70% to 90% being singletons, with the ten largest covering around 8%. Material: peripheral blood, obtained on day 0 of AZD1222 vaccination. These receptors were collected from an adult in good health.

The V gene is TRBV2, the J gene TRBJ2-1, with TRBD2 matching over 7 bases. With 4 bases clipped from V and 5 bases from J, the junction kept 5 bases outside the gene matches. CDR3 length: 14 residues. The germline V gene encodes CDR1 SNHLY and CDR2 FYNNEI. The DNA for the CDR3 is TGTGCCAGCAGTGCGGGACTACAGAACAATGAGCAGTTCTTC. This sequence encodes CASSAGLQNNEQFF.

This chain uses TRBV12-5 with TRBJ2-5, with D maybe TRBD2 (6 bases). Germline V CDR1 and CDR2: LGHNT, FRNRAP. The CDR3 extends over 14 amino acids. V was shortened by 6 bases and J by 2 bases, with 13 bases between the two germline ends. As DNA, the CDR3 is TGTGCTAGTGGCGGGGACTGGAGACAAGAGACCCAGTACTTC. Its protein is CASGGDWRQETQYF.

The chain joins TRBV29-1 to TRBJ2-3; D is unresolved. V dropped 6 bases and J dropped 6 bases, with 13 bases sitting between them. Per germline, CDR1 SQVTM and CDR2 ANQGSEA. The CDR3 is made up of 12 amino acids. CDR3 in amino acids: CSVTNWADTQYF. CDR3 DNA sequence: TGCAGCGTCACCAACTGGGCTGATACGCAGTATTTT.

J is TRBJ2-1 and V is TRBV4-2; D remains unclear. Trimming removed 1 base from V and 8 bases from J, with 9 bases in between. The length of the CDR3 is 13 residues. The germline V gene encodes CDR1 LGHNA and CDR2 YNFKEQ. This CDR3 is CASSQGSSDEQFF. The CDR3 DNA sequence: TGTGCCAGCAGCCAAGGGAGTTCTGATGAGCAGTTCTTC.

The chain joins TRBV2 to TRBJ1-6; a weak D match, TRBD1 (5 bases). Germline lookup yields CDR1 SNHLY and CDR2 FYNNEI. This CDR3 has 14 amino acids. V was pared by 8 bases and J by 7 bases, with 15 bases between. The CDR3 DNA reads as TGTGCCAGCCAACTGGGGGGAGTAAATTCACCCCTCCACTTT. Amino acid sequence: CASQLGGVNSPLHF.

This sequence joins TRBV10-2 and TRBJ2-2; tentatively, D is TRBD2 (6 bases). This CDR3 contains 16 residues. V gave up 4 bases and J gave up 4 bases, with 16 bases separating them. Germline CDR1 and CDR2: WSHSY and SAAADI. CDR3 residues: CASSVTSPWGTGELFF. CDR3 bases: TGCGCCAGCAGTGTTACTAGCCCTTGGGGCACCGGGGAGCTGTTTTTT.

The rearrangement links TRBV15 to TRBJ1-5; D gene uncertain. The CDR3 spans 18 residues. Trimming took off 0 bases at V and 9 bases at J, with 24 bases between the two ends. The germline CDR1 and CDR2 sequences are LNHNV and YYDKDF (reference sequence). CDR3 residues: CATSRDGVGNRVHRPQHF. CDR3 nucleotides: TGTGCCACCAGCAGAGATGGGGTGGGGAATAGGGTCCATAGGCCCCAGCATTTT. The complete variable domain, with remaining parts taken from reference TRBV15 and TRBJ1-5, reads DAMVIQNPRYQVTQFGKPVTLSCSQTLNHNVMYWYQQKSSQAPKLLFHYYDKDFNNEADTPDNFQSRRPNTSFCFLDIRSPGLGDTAMYLCATSRDGVGNRVHRPQHFGDGTRLSIL.

The chain couples TRBV28 to TRBJ2-7, with D possibly matching TRBD2 (5 bases). Trimming took off 4 bases at V and 4 bases at J, with 5 bases between the two ends. In germline, CDR1 is MDHEN, CDR2 SYDVKM. This CDR3 comprises 11 residues. The CDR3 here is CASSSGYEQYF. CDR3 nucleotides: TGTGCCAGCAGTTCGGGATACGAGCAGTACTTC.

V is TRBV6-5 and J is TRBJ1-2; unclear D gene. This CDR3 contains 12 residues. Germline CDR1 reads MNHEY; CDR2 reads SVGAGI. V lost 7 bases and J lost 3, with 9 bases in between. CDR3 DNA: TGTGCCAGCACCGACTCCTACTATGGCTACACCTTC. Translated, it gives CASTDSYYGYTF.

The gene calls are TRBV4-1 and TRBJ2-7, with D perhaps TRBD1 (5 bases). Germline-derived CDR1 and CDR2 are MGHRA and YSYEKL. CDR3 length: 13 amino acids. Trimming removed 5 bases from V and 3 bases from J, with 11 bases in between. CDR3 sequence reads: CASSTGQGYEQYF. CDR3 coding DNA: TGCGCCAGCAGCACTGGTCAGGGCTACGAGCAGTACTTC.

The V and J genes are TRBV7-2 and TRBJ2-1; D not certain. Germline CDR1 is SGHTA and CDR2 is FQGNSA. V gave up 3 bases and J gave up 9 bases, with 15 bases separating them. The CDR3 contains 14 residues. This CDR3 is CASSLARQQTEQFF. CDR3 nucleotides: TGTGCCAGCAGCTTGGCCCGTCAGCAAACTGAGCAGTTCTTC.

V usage is TRBV19 and J usage is TRBJ1-5; D is possibly TRBD1 (6 bases). Germline values: CDR1 LNHDA, CDR2 SQIVND (reference sequence). V was trimmed by 2 bases and J by 4 bases, leaving 15 bases between them. The CDR3 is made up of 16 amino acids. This chain's CDR3 is CASSITRGRDNQPQHF. The CDR3 DNA follows: TGTGCCAGTAGTATAACGAGGGGGAGGGATAATCAGCCCCAGCATTTT. Looking up the rest from reference TRBV19 and TRBJ1-5 gives the full variable domain: DGGITQSPKYLFRKEGQNVTLSCEQNLNHDAMYWYRQDPGQGLRLIYYSQIVNDFQKGDIAEGYSVSREKKESFPLTVTSAQKNPTAFYLCASSITRGRDNQPQHFGDGTRLSIL.

This chain connects TRBV6-5 to TRBJ1-2; the D is unclear. Germline CDR1 MNHEY, CDR2 SVGAGI. Trimming left V 2 bases short and J 4 bases short, with 5 bases between. This CDR3 is built from 12 residues. CDR3 region: CASSYGFYGYTF. In DNA, the CDR3 is TGTGCCAGCAGTTACGGCTTCTATGGCTACACCTTC.

This chain uses TRBV5-6 with TRBJ1-5; unclear D gene. V lost 0 bases and J lost 0, with 7 bases in between. This CDR3 region has 15 residues. Germline V gives CDR1 SGHDT, CDR2 YYEEEE. The CDR3 bases are TGTGCCAGCAGCTTGGAGGGAAATAGCAATCAGCCCCAGCATTTT. This sequence encodes CASSLEGNSNQPQHF.

V usage is TRBV30 and J usage is TRBJ2-2; D is perhaps TRBD2 (6 bases). This CDR3 is built from 16 residues. The germline V and J ends were trimmed by 0 bases and 0 bases, with 11 bases remaining between them. Germline CDR1 reads GTSNPN; CDR2 reads SVGIG (reference sequence). The CDR3 reads CAWSVGLASNTGELFF. As DNA, the CDR3 is TGTGCCTGGAGTGTGGGGCTAGCGTCGAACACCGGGGAGCTGTTTTTT.

This chain uses TRBV7-9 with TRBJ2-3, with D possibly TRBD2 on 5 matching bases. The CDR3 runs to 18 residues. Per the germline V gene, CDR1 is SEHNR and CDR2 is FQNEAQ (reference sequence). Trimming stripped 0 bases from V and 1 base from J, with 17 bases between. DNA of the CDR3: TGTGCCAGCAGCTTAGCCCCAGGACTCGTAGGCCGCACAGATACGCAGTATTTT. Its protein is CASSLAPGLVGRTDTQYF.